This T cell receptor beta chain was documented in a study of CD8+ T cells in alopecia areata. Study as a whole: Treated patients were given 5 to 10 mg oral tofacitinib twice daily. Broader study findings: Lesional scalp, notably in alopecia totalis/universalis, had clonality above that of normal scalp.

CD4+ and CD8+ T cells were sorted from PBMCs. It was cDNA, reverse transcribed from extracted RNA, that served as the sequencing template. TCRdb's copy holds only in-frame clones and misses some; the assay was immunoSEQ multiplex PCR. The sample records roughly 180,000 clones, roughly 59% being singletons. This CDR3 has 13 amino acids. CDR1 is ENHRY and CDR2 is SYGVKD in the germline V gene. V lost 2 bases and J 5 bases, leaving 7 bases between the germline ends. Comment on this clone: Antigen unknown.

The sample in question was CD4+ T cells sorted from blood, obtained at week 0. J is TRBJ2-1 and V is TRBV10-3; no clear D. This receptor was obtained from a human donor with alopecia areata. CDR3 DNA sequence: TGTGCCATCAGTGAGATCCTTGACAATGAGCAGTTCTTC. As protein: CAISEILDNEQFF.